This TCR beta chain is from a study of shared clonotypes between healthy human individuals. Study context: The people who gave samples were a couple of women and three men aged 18 to 49. Points from the study as a whole: Around 5% was the fraction of naive CD4 clonotypes found shared across a few donors.

The CDR3 is 15 amino acids. The germline V and J ends were trimmed by 0 bases and 4 bases, with 13 bases remaining between them. CDR1 is SGDLS, CDR2 YYNGEE, per germline. TCRdb keeps only in-frame clones here, not all; method: immunoSEQ multiplex PCR. The sample includes some 1,100,000 clones, around 78% seen only once; the top ten take around 0.47%. As to this clone: The antigen is not known.

This chain uses TRBV9 with TRBJ1-2, with D unclear. Input material: memory CD4+ T cells from PBMCs. The subset: CD45RA-negative fraction. This TCR came from a man aged 18 to 30 in good health. Some clones in this sample may be carry-over from other donors' samples. As DNA, the CDR3 is TGTGCCAGCAGCGTAGGGGCAGTGGGAGGCTATGGCTACACCTTC. It yields the protein CASSVGAVGGYGYTF.